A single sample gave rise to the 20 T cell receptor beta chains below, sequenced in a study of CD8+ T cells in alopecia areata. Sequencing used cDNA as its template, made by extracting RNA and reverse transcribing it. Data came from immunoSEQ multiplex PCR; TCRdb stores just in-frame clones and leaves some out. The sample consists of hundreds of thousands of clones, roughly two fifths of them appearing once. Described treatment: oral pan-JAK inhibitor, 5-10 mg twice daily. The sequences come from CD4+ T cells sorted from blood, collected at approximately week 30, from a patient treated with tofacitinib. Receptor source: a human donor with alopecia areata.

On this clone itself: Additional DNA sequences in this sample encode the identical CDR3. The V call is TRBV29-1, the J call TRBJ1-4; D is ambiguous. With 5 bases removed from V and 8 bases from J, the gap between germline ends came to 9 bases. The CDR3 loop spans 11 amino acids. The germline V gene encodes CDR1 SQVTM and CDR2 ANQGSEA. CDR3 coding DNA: TGCAGCGTTTCGGTGGGGGAAAAACTGTTTTTT. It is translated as CSVSVGEKLFF.

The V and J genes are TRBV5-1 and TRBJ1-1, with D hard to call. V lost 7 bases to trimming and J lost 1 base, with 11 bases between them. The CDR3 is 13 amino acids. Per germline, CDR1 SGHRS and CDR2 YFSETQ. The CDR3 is CASGVKGNTEAFF. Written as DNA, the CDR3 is TGCGCCAGCGGCGTCAAGGGGAACACTGAAGCTTTCTTT.

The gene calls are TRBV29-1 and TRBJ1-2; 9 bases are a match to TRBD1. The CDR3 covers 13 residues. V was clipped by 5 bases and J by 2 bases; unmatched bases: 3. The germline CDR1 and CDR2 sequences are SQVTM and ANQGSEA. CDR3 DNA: TGCAGCGTTTGGGACAGGGAGAACTATGGCTACACCTTC. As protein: CSVWDRENYGYTF.

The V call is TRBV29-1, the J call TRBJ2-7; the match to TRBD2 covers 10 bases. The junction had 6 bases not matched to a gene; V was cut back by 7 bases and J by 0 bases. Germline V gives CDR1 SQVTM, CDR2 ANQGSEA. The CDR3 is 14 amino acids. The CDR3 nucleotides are TGCAGCGCCGAGCGGGGGGGTGGCTCCTACGAGCAGTACTTC. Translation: CSAERGGGSYEQYF.

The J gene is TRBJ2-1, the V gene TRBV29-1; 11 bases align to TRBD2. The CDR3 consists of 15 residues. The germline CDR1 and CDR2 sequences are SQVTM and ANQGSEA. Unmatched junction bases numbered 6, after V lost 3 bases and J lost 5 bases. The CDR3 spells CSVEQGTSGDNEQFF. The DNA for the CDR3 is TGCAGCGTTGAGCAAGGGACTAGCGGAGACAATGAGCAGTTCTTC.

In DNA form, the CDR3 reads TGTGCCAGCAGCCTTAGCGGGACTCCCAGAGTTGGGACCCAGTACTTC. Its protein product is CASSLSGTPRVGTQYF. The chain combines TRBV27 with TRBJ2-5; TRBD2 matches 8 bases. With 6 bases clipped from V and 7 bases from J, the junction kept 16 bases outside the gene matches. The CDR3 is 16 residues long. Looked up from germline, CDR1 is MNHEY and CDR2 is SMNVEV (reference sequence).

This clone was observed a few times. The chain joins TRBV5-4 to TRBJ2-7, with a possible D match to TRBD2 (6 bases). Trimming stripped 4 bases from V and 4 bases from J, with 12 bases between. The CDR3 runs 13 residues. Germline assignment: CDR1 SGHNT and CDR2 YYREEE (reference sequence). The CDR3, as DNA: TGTGCCAGCAGCGAGCCCCGGGGGTACGAGCAGTACTTC. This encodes CASSEPRGYEQYF.

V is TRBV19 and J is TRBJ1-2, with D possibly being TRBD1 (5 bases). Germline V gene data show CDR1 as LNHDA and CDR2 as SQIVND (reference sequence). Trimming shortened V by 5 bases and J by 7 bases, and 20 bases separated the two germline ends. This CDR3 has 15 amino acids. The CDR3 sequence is CASSPNTGLRAGYTF. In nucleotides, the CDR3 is TGTGCCAGTAGTCCCAACACGGGACTTCGGGCTGGCTACACCTTC.

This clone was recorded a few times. CDR3 amino acids: CASSWRRGAKNIQYF. The DNA of the CDR3 is TGTGCCAGCAGTTGGCGTCGGGGAGCCAAAAACATTCAGTACTTC. V and J are TRBV27 and TRBJ2-4; weak D call: TRBD2 (5 bases). Germline lookup yields CDR1 MNHEY and CDR2 SMNVEV (reference sequence). Trimming shortened V by 4 bases and J by 0 bases, and 10 bases separated the two germline ends. The CDR3 loop spans 15 amino acids.

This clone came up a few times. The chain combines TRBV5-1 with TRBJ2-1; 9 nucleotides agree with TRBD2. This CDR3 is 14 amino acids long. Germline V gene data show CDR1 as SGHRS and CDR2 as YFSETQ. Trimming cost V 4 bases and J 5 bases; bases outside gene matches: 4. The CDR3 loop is CASSASGDNNEQFF. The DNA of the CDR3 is TGCGCCAGCAGCGCTAGCGGGGATAACAATGAGCAGTTCTTC.

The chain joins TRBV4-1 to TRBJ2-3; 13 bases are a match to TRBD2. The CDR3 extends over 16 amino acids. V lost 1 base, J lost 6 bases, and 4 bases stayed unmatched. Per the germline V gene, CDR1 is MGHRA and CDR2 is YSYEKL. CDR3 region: CASSQVGLAGVDTQYF. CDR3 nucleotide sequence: TGCGCCAGCAGCCAAGTCGGACTAGCGGGGGTGGATACGCAGTATTTT.

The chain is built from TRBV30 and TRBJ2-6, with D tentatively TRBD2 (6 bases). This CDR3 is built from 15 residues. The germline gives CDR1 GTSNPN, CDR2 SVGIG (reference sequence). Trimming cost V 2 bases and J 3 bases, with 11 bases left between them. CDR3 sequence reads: CAWSQWGGGANVLTF. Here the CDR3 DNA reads TGTGCCTGGAGTCAGTGGGGAGGTGGGGCCAACGTCCTGACTTTC.

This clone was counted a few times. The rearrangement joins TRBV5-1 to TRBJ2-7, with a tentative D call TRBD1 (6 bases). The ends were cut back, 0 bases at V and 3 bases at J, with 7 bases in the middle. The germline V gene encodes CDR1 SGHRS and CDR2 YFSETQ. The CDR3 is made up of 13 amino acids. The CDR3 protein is CASSLEGGYEQYF. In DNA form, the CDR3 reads TGCGCCAGCAGCTTGGAAGGGGGCTACGAGCAGTACTTC.

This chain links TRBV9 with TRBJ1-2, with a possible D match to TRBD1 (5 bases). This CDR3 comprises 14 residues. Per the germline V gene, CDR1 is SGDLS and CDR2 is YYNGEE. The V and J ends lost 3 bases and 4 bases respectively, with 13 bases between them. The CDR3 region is CASSDLGRGYGYTF. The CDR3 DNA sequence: TGTGCCAGCAGCGACCTGGGAAGGGGCTATGGCTACACCTTC.

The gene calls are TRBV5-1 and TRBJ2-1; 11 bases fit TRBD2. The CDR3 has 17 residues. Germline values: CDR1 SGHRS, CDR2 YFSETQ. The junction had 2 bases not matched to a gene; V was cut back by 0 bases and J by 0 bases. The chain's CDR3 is CASSLGLAGLSYNEQFF. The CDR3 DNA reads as TGCGCCAGCAGCTTGGGACTAGCGGGGCTCTCCTACAATGAGCAGTTCTTC.

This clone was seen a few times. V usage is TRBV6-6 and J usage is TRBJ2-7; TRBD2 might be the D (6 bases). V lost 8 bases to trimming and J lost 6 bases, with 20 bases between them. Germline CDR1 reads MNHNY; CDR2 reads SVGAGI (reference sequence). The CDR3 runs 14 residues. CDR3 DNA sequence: TGTGCCAGCTCAGAGTCAGGGACTTATCGCGAGCAGTACTTC. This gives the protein CASSESGTYREQYF.

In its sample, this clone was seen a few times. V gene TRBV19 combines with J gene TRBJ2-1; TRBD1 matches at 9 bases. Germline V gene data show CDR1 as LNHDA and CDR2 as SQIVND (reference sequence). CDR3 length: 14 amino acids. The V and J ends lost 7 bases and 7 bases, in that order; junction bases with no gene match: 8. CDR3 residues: CASKGTGRRNEQFF. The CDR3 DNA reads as TGTGCCAGTAAGGGGACAGGGAGGCGGAATGAGCAGTTCTTC.

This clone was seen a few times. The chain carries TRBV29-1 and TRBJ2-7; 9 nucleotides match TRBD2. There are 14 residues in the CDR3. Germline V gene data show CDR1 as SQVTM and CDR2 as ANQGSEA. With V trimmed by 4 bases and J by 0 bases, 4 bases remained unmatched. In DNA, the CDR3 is TGCAGCGTTGGAGGGACTAGCAGCTCCTACGAGCAGTACTTC. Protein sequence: CSVGGTSSSYEQYF.

The CDR3 region is CASSQGWRGPLHYGYTF. CDR3 sequence (DNA): TGTGCCAGCAGCCAGGGATGGAGGGGCCCCCTCCACTATGGCTACACCTTC. The V call is TRBV14, the J call TRBJ1-2, with D maybe TRBD1 (5 bases). Trimming cost V 3 bases and J 3 bases, with 20 bases left between them. This CDR3 contains 17 residues. CDR1 and CDR2 from the germline V gene are SGHDN and FVKESK.

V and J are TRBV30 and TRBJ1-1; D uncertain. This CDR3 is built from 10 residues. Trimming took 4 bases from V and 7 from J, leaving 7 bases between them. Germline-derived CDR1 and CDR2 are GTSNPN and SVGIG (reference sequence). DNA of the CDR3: TGTGCCTGGAAAGGGATTGAAGCTTTCTTT. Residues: CAWKGIEAFF.